This T cell receptor (beta chain) is from a study of blood T cell repertoires in COVID-19. Study information: Acute and convalescent COVID-19 specimens originated in the United States, Italy and Spain. PBMCs, B-cell-depleted T cells, or T cells provided the cDNA or gDNA that made up the material.

Source study methods: Amplification with reference gene primers provided the estimates of nucleated cell counts. Sequencing used immunoSEQ multiplex PCR; TCRdb keeps in-frame clones, though not all of them. V and J calls and clone size are as listed in that table; D and trimming were resolved from the DNA. The sample shows around 97,000 clones, 70% to 90% of them seen only once. CDR1 and CDR2 (germline): SGHTS, YDEGEE. Trimming left V 0 bases short and J 8 bases short, with 15 bases between. The CDR3 sequence is 16 residues long. This receptor was obtained from a man aged 45-65 years in a cohort sampled during active COVID-19. The sequencing sample was made of peripheral blood. The chain carries TRBV5-8 and TRBJ1-6; perhaps TRBD1 as D (6 bases). This chain's CDR3 is CASSLAGAGVDSPLHF. Here the CDR3 DNA reads TGTGCCAGCAGCTTGGCCGGGGCAGGGGTGGATTCACCCCTCCACTTT.